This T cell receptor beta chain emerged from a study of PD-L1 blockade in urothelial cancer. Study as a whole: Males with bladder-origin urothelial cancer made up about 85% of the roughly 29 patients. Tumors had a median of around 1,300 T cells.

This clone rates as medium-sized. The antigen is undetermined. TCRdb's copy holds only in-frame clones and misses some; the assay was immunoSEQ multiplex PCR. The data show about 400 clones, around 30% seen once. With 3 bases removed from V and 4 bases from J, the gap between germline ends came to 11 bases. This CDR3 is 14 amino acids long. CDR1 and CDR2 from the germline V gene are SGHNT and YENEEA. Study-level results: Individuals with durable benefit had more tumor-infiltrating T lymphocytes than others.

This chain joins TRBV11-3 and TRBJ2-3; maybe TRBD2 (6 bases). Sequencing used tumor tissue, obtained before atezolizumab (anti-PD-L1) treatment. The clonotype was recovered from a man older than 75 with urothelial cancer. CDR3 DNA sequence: TGTGCCAGCAGCTTGGGGGGTTGGGCAGATACGCAGTATTTT. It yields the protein CASSLGGWADTQYF.